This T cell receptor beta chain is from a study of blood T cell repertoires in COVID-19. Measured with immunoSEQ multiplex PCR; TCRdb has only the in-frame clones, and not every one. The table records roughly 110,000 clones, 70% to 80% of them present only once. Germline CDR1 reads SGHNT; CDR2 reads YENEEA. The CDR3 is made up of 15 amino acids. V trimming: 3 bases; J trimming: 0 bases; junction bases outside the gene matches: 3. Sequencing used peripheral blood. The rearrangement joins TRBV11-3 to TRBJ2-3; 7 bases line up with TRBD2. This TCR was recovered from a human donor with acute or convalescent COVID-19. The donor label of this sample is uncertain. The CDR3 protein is CASSFASGSTDTQYF. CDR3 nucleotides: TGTGCCAGCAGCTTCGCTAGCGGAAGCACAGATACGCAGTATTTT.